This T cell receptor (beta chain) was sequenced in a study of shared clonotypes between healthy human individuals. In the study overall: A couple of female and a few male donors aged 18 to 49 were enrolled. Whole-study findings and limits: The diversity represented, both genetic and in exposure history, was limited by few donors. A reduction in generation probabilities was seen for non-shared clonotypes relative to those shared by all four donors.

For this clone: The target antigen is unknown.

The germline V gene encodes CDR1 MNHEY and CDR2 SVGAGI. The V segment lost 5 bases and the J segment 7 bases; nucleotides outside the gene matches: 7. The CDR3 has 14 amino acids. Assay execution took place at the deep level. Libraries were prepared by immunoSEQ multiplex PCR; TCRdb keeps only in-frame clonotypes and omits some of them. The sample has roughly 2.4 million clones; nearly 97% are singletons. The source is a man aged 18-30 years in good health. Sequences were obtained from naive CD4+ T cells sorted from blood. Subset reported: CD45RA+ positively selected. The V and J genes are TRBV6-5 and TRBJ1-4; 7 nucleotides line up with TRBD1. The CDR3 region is CASSKTGTAEKLFF. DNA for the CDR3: TGTGCCAGCAGTAAAACCGGGACAGCTGAAAAACTGTTTTTT.